The 26 T cell receptor beta chains reported below all come from one sample, sequenced in a study of T cells in Graves' hyperthyroidism and ophthalmopathy. RNA transcripts gave rise to amplified TCR beta CDR3 regions. The HTBI primer set was used in a first-round RT-PCR of the TCR CDR3. Each CDR3 protein gets one entry after TCRdb re-called the multiplex PCR reads with MiXCR. The table lists roughly 300,000 distinct CDR3 sequences, less than 30% of them singletons. Specimen: blood. These receptors were obtained from a man aged 40-49 years with Graves' hyperthyroidism that later progressed to Graves' ophthalmopathy.

This chain uses TRBV29-1 with TRBJ2-7; D gene ambiguous. CDR3 length equals 14 residues. V was pared by 5 bases and J by 2 bases, with 16 bases between. Looked up from germline, CDR1 is SQVTM and CDR2 is ANQGSEA. CDR3 amino acids: CSVRTQISAYEQYF. DNA for the CDR3: TGCAGCGTTAGAACCCAGATCTCTGCCTACGAGCAGTACTTC.

This clonotype has ten or more counts. V usage is TRBV24-1 and J usage is TRBJ2-5; the D call may be TRBD1 or TRBD2 (5 bases each). CDR3 size: 16 residues. CDR1 and CDR2 from the germline V gene are KGHDR and SFDVKD. Trimming removed 3 bases from V and 4 bases from J, with 17 bases in between. The CDR3 DNA sequence: TGTGCCACCAGTGATCCGAGGGGTTTCCCTCTAGAGACCCAGTACTTC. This sequence encodes CATSDPRGFPLETQYF.

The rearrangement uses TRBV7-9 and TRBJ1-1; perhaps TRBD1 as D (5 bases). CDR1 is SEHNR, CDR2 FQNEAQ, per germline (reference sequence). The V end was cut by 4 bases, the J end by 3 bases, with 15 bases between. This CDR3 comprises 15 residues. Here the CDR3 reads CASSSYWGRHTEAFF. Written as DNA, the CDR3 is TGTGCCAGCAGCTCTTACTGGGGACGTCACACTGAAGCTTTCTTT.

This clonotype was picked up many times. The chain couples TRBV6-1 to TRBJ2-5, with TRBD2 identical over 9 bases. Germline V CDR1 and CDR2: MNHNS, SASEGT. The length of the CDR3 is 16 residues. V shed 6 bases, J shed 5 bases, and the junction held 13 bases outside the gene matches. The CDR3 reads CASRDPAAGGGETQYF. The CDR3 coding sequence is TGTGCCAGCAGGGACCCGGCAGCGGGAGGAGGCGAGACCCAGTACTTC.

This clonotype appeared many times. This chain joins TRBV10-3 and TRBJ2-7; 8 nucleotides match TRBD1. The CDR3 consists of 15 residues. V dropped 3 bases and J dropped 1; count of bases not matched to a gene: 5. CDR1 is ENHRY and CDR2 is SYGVKD in the germline V gene. This CDR3 reads CAISETGGHSYEQYF. CDR3 DNA sequence: TGTGCCATCAGTGAAACAGGGGGTCATTCCTACGAGCAGTACTTC.

In this sample, this clonotype turned up many times. The chain uses TRBV30 and TRBJ2-7, with 9 bases matching TRBD1. The CDR3 extends over 13 amino acids. J was trimmed by 6 bases and V by 1 base; bases with no gene match: 4. Per germline, CDR1 GTSNPN and CDR2 SVGIG (reference sequence). CDR3 sequence reads: CAWSGGTGFEQYF. DNA of the CDR3: TGTGCCTGGAGTGGCGGGACAGGGTTCGAGCAGTACTTC. Drawing the rest from reference TRBV30 and TRBJ2-7, the complete variable domain is SQTIHQWPATLVQPVGSPLSLECTVEGTSNPNLYWYRQAAGRGLQLLFYSVGIGQISSEVPQNLSASRPQDRQFILSSKKLLLSDSGFYLCAWSGGTGFEQYFGPGTRLTVT.

This chain uses TRBV20-1 with TRBJ1-5, with D maybe TRBD1 (6 bases). The CDR3 has 15 amino acids. V dropped 2 bases and J dropped 3 bases, with 14 bases sitting between them. CDR1 is DFQATT, CDR2 SNEGSKA, per germline (reference sequence). This CDR3 reads CSARLPTGFNQPQHF. In DNA, the CDR3 is TGCAGTGCTAGATTACCAACAGGGTTCAATCAGCCCCAGCATTTT.

V is TRBV7-2 and J is TRBJ2-5; TRBD1 matches 7 bases. The CDR3 length is 14 residues. Germline V lookup: CDR1 SGHTA, CDR2 FQGNSA. With V trimmed by 5 bases and J by 5 bases, 8 bases remained unmatched. The CDR3 nucleotides are TGTGCCAGCAGCCCGAGGACGACAGGGGAGACCCAGTACTTC. Translation: CASSPRTTGETQYF.

The table lists this clonotype with many counts. The chain joins TRBV10-1 to TRBJ1-3; no definite D call. Germline V gene sequence: CDR1 WNHNN, CDR2 SYGVQD (reference sequence). The CDR3 contains 13 residues. Trimming left V 8 bases short and J 4 bases short, with 12 bases between. Here the CDR3 reads CASSTSLGNTIYF. The CDR3 nucleotides read TGCGCCAGCTCGACGAGCTTGGGAAACACCATATATTTT.

This clonotype has ten or more counts. The V and J genes are TRBV28 and TRBJ2-7; possibly TRBD1 for D (7 bases). Trimming stripped 5 bases from V and 6 bases from J, with 17 bases between. Germline assignment: CDR1 MDHEN and CDR2 SYDVKM. This CDR3 contains 14 residues. CDR3 DNA: TGTGCCAGCAGTCGCAGGAGGGGGCTGGTCGAGCAGTACTTC. Translated, it gives CASSRRRGLVEQYF.

In this sample, this clonotype turned up many times. V and J are TRBV19 and TRBJ2-7; D possibly corresponds to TRBD2 (6 bases). Germline V gene data show CDR1 as LNHDA and CDR2 as SQIVND (reference sequence). The CDR3 length is 18 residues. V was pared by 4 bases and J by 2 bases, with 24 bases between. The CDR3 nucleotides are TGTGCCAGTAGTAACCGACCCGGGAGACTCATCTCCACCTACGAGCAGTACTTC. Translating gives CASSNRPGRLISTYEQYF.

The rearrangement joins TRBV20-1 to TRBJ2-7; no definite D call. CDR1 is DFQATT, CDR2 SNEGSKA, per germline (reference sequence). The CDR3 covers 14 residues. V lost 0 bases and J 0 bases, leaving 9 bases between the germline ends. The CDR3 DNA is TGCAGTGCTAGAGATCGAACTGACTCCTACGAGCAGTACTTC. Amino acids: CSARDRTDSYEQYF.

This clonotype has only a few counts. V gene TRBV5-5 combines with J gene TRBJ2-2; D gene ambiguous. Trimming took off 0 bases at V and 0 bases at J, with 9 bases between the two ends. Germline CDR1 reads SGHKS; CDR2 reads YYEKEE (reference sequence). The CDR3 length is 16 residues. In DNA form, the CDR3 reads TGTGCCAGCAGCTTGGTGGCGGACGCGAACACCGGGGAGCTGTTTTTT. This sequence encodes CASSLVADANTGELFF.

This clonotype was recorded many times. The CDR3 protein is CASSTGRIARNTEAFF. Written as DNA, the CDR3 is TGCGCCAGCAGCACGGGACGGATCGCTCGAAACACTGAAGCTTTCTTT. This chain connects TRBV5-1 to TRBJ1-1; tentative D call: TRBD1 (5 bases). V lost 4 bases and J 2 bases, leaving 18 bases between the germline ends. CDR3 length: 16 residues. Germline assignment: CDR1 SGHRS and CDR2 YFSETQ.

The chain combines TRBV6-1 with TRBJ1-2, with TRBD1 matching 9 bases. The CDR3 is made up of 14 amino acids. V was pared by 4 bases and J by 5 bases, with 5 bases of the junction left unmatched. Germline CDR1 and CDR2: MNHNS and SASEGT. The CDR3 sequence is CASSGVGTGYGYTF. DNA of the CDR3: TGTGCCAGCAGTGGGGTCGGGACAGGGTATGGCTACACCTTC.

This clonotype was picked up many times. This may come from a read error, since a much larger clone is one base off. The V and J genes are TRBV20-1 and TRBJ1-1, with TRBD1 matching 10 bases. V lost 6 bases, J lost 6 bases, and 16 bases stayed unmatched. The CDR3 is 16 residues long. The V gene's germline CDR1 is DFQATT and CDR2 SNEGSKA (reference sequence). CDR3 coding DNA: TGCAGTGCCCCGTCCCGGGACAGGGGTCGTTTTCCTGAAGCTTTCTTT. This gives the protein CSAPSRDRGRFPEAFF.

The chain uses TRBV6-1 and TRBJ1-2; D is ambiguous. CDR3 length: 12 amino acids. CDR1 and CDR2 (germline): MNHNS, SASEGT. Trimming cost V 3 bases and J 4 bases, with 6 bases left between them. For the CDR3, the DNA is TGTGCCAGCAGTGAGAGGCTCTATGGCTACACCTTC. Protein product: CASSERLYGYTF.

In its sample, this clonotype was seen many times. This sequence joins TRBV27 and TRBJ2-2; 9 positions match TRBD2. CDR1 is MNHEY, CDR2 SMNVEV, per germline (reference sequence). The trim removed 2 bases at V and 4 bases at J, leaving 11 bases unmatched. The CDR3 length is 18 residues. Here the CDR3 reads CASSLRASGARVTGELFF. The CDR3, as DNA: TGTGCCAGCAGTTTACGCGCTAGCGGGGCTCGGGTCACCGGGGAGCTGTTTTTT.

A note on this clonotype: One base away lies a much larger clone, so this may be a sequencing read error. This chain connects TRBV20-1 to TRBJ1-5; D gene uncertain. V was cut by 0 bases and J by 5 bases, with 8 bases left in between. The V gene's germline CDR1 is DFQATT and CDR2 SNEGSKA (reference sequence). The CDR3 loop spans 13 amino acids. CDR3 DNA sequence: TGCAGTGCTAGAGATCAGCTAGATCAGCCCCAGCATTTT. Encoded protein: CSARDQLDQPQHF.

This clonotype was recorded many times. J is TRBJ2-2 and V is TRBV5-1, with 11 nucleotides matching TRBD2. Losses at the gene ends were 5 bases for V and 1 base for J; bases not matched to a gene: 4. The CDR3 contains 16 residues. Germline CDR1 SGHRS, CDR2 YFSETQ. The CDR3 here is CASRVGTSGNTGELFF. CDR3 nucleotide sequence: TGCGCCAGCAGGGTTGGGACTAGCGGGAACACCGGGGAGCTGTTTTTT. The full variable domain, rest sourced from reference TRBV5-1 and TRBJ2-2, is KAGVTQTPRYLIKTRGQQVTLSCSPISGHRSVSWYQQTPGQGLQFLFEYFSETQRNKGNFPGRFSGRQFSNSRSEMNVSTLELGDSALYLCASRVGTSGNTGELFFGEGSRLTVL.

This clonotype was seen many times. The chain joins TRBV5-5 to TRBJ2-7; D ambiguous. CDR1 and CDR2 from the germline V gene are SGHKS and YYEKEE (reference sequence). There are 15 residues in the CDR3. V dropped 4 bases and J dropped 3 bases, with 17 bases sitting between them. CDR3 residues: CASSRRRQEHYEQYF. For the CDR3, the DNA is TGTGCCAGCAGCCGCCGCAGACAAGAACACTACGAGCAGTACTTC.

This clonotype was seen a few times. The chain links TRBV6-5 to TRBJ1-2; the D gene is possibly TRBD1 (5 bases). CDR1 is MNHEY, CDR2 SVGAGI, per germline. CDR3 length: 13 residues. Trimming took off 6 bases at V and 6 bases at J, with 14 bases between the two ends. CDR3 protein: CASSYGTHDGYTF. CDR3 nucleotide sequence: TGTGCCAGCAGCTACGGGACCCATGATGGCTACACCTTC.

The sample holds many counts of this clonotype. This sequence joins TRBV3-1 and TRBJ2-5; TRBD2 aligns across 13 bases. The CDR3 totals 16 residues. Germline loops: CDR1 LGHDT, CDR2 YNNKEL (reference sequence). The V gene end was trimmed by 4 bases and the J gene end by 5 bases; junction bases not matched to a gene: 7. This CDR3 is CASSLREGLAGETQYF. The DNA for the CDR3 is TGTGCCAGCAGCCTCCGGGAGGGACTAGCGGGGGAGACCCAGTACTTC.

This rearrangement joins TRBV6-2 or TRBV6-3 to TRBJ2-5, with TRBD2 matching over 15 bases. The germline CDR1 and CDR2 sequences are MNHEY and SVGEGT. The CDR3 runs to 15 residues. Trimming cost V 6 bases and J 4 bases; bases outside gene matches: 3. CDR3 in amino acids: CASSWTSGRGETQYF. DNA of the CDR3: TGTGCCAGCAGCTGGACTAGCGGGAGGGGAGAGACCCAGTACTTC.

This chain links TRBV30 with TRBJ2-5; tentative D call: TRBD2 (6 bases). Between the trimmed V and J ends, which lost 8 bases and 4 bases, there was a span of 11 bases. This CDR3 is 11 amino acids long. Per germline, CDR1 GTSNPN and CDR2 SVGIG (reference sequence). The CDR3 DNA sequence: TGTGCCGCTACTAGCCTAGAGACCCAGTACTTC. It translates to CAATSLETQYF.

Details on this clonotype: A clone one base away is much larger, so this may be a read error. The rearrangement joins TRBV20-1 to TRBJ2-7; no definite D call. CDR1 and CDR2 (germline): DFQATT, SNEGSKA (reference sequence). CDR3 size: 11 residues. V lost 1 base and J lost 6, with 7 bases in between. The CDR3 DNA follows: TGCAGTGCTAGAGTTGGCCTCGAGCAGTACTTC. It encodes CSARVGLEQYF.